What follows are 22 T cell receptor beta chains derived from one specimen sequenced in a study of cytomegalovirus exposure and HLA in healthy donors. This PCR relied on a set of 60 Vbeta primers and 13 Jbeta primers. Libraries were prepared by immunoSEQ multiplex PCR; TCRdb keeps only in-frame clonotypes and omits some of them. The sample holds around 230,000 clones, around 84% seen once. Sequencing used PBMCs. The receptors shown here come from a girl aged 2 to 9 in good health and CMV-seronegative.

The chain carries TRBV28 and TRBJ1-4, with D unresolved. CDR3 length: 14 residues. Germline lookup yields CDR1 MDHEN and CDR2 SYDVKM. Trimming removed 3 bases at V and 8 bases at J, with 13 bases between. The CDR3: CASSFNRGGEKLFF. The DNA for the CDR3 is TGTGCCAGCAGTTTCAACCGGGGAGGGGAAAAACTGTTTTTT.

J is TRBJ2-1 and V is TRBV2, with a possible D match to TRBD1 (5 bases). Trimming shortened V by 6 bases and J by 6 bases, and 18 bases separated the two germline ends. This CDR3 has 15 residues. Germline V CDR1 and CDR2: SNHLY, FYNNEI. The CDR3 sequence is CASRTGPTGVNEQFF. CDR3 DNA: TGTGCCAGCAGGACCGGGCCCACAGGTGTCAATGAGCAGTTCTTC.

The gene calls are TRBV6-5 and TRBJ2-7; TRBD1 matches at 8 bases. V was pared by 7 bases and J by 3 bases, with 8 bases of the junction left unmatched. The CDR3 contains 14 residues. CDR1 and CDR2 from the germline V gene are MNHEY and SVGAGI. The CDR3 loop is CASTPDRVGYEQYF. The CDR3 coding sequence is TGTGCCAGCACCCCGGACAGGGTAGGCTACGAGCAGTACTTC.

V usage is TRBV10-3 and J usage is TRBJ1-2; D is undetermined. Trimming pared 3 bases from V and 5 bases from J, leaving 16 bases between. This CDR3 comprises 15 residues. Germline CDR1 reads ENHRY; CDR2 reads SYGVKD. This CDR3 reads CAISDLVLGSYGYTF. In DNA, the CDR3 is TGTGCCATCAGTGATCTCGTTTTGGGGAGTTATGGCTACACCTTC.

The V gene is TRBV27, the J gene TRBJ1-2; possible D gene TRBD1, 5 bases. Germline V lookup: CDR1 MNHEY, CDR2 SMNVEV (reference sequence). This CDR3 region has 13 residues. Deletions cut 3 bases from V and 7 bases from J, with 12 bases between. CDR3 in amino acids: CASSFGARTGYTF. For the CDR3, the DNA is TGTGCCAGCAGTTTTGGGGCCCGGACTGGCTACACCTTC.

This rearrangement joins TRBV6-1 to TRBJ1-4; D not resolved. Germline loops: CDR1 MNHNS, CDR2 SASEGT. The V end was cut by 7 bases, the J end by 2 bases, with 11 bases between. This CDR3 contains 14 residues. The CDR3 DNA is TGTGCCAGCAATGGAGGGAGGACTAATGAAAAACTGTTTTTT. Its translation: CASNGGRTNEKLFF.

The chain links TRBV9 to TRBJ1-2, with a possible D match to TRBD1 (5 bases). Trimming took 0 bases from V and 5 from J, leaving 14 bases between them. The CDR3 is 15 residues long. Germline V gives CDR1 SGDLS, CDR2 YYNGEE. CDR3 DNA sequence: TGTGCCAGCAGCGTAGAAGGATGGGGGGAATATGGCTACACCTTC. This sequence encodes CASSVEGWGEYGYTF.

The chain couples TRBV5-4 to TRBJ1-2, with 8 bases matching TRBD1. The ends lost 1 base at V and 4 bases at J; junction bases unmatched: 3. The germline V gene encodes CDR1 SGHNT and CDR2 YYREEE (reference sequence). The CDR3 runs to 14 residues. The CDR3 DNA reads as TGTGCCAGCAGCTTGTCAGGGGGCGGCTATGGCTACACCTTC. It specifies CASSLSGGGYGYTF.

The CDR3 DNA follows: TGTGCCAGCAGTTACTCGGGGAGATTTAATGAAAAACTGTTTTTT. Translated, it gives CASSYSGRFNEKLFF. The V call is TRBV6-5, the J call TRBJ1-4, with D uncertain. Trimming took 0 bases from V and 4 from J, leaving 9 bases between them. The CDR3 sequence is 15 residues long. The germline V gene has CDR1 MNHEY and CDR2 SVGAGI.

The V call is TRBV6-1, the J call TRBJ2-7; 13 nucleotides line up with TRBD2. J lost 3 bases, V lost 1 base, and 3 bases had no gene match. The CDR3 has 16 residues. Germline V gene data show CDR1 as MNHNS and CDR2 as SASEGT. CDR3 in DNA: TGTGCCAGCAGTGAAGTACTAGCGGGAGGGGTCTACGAGCAGTACTTC. It specifies CASSEVLAGGVYEQYF.

The rearrangement uses TRBV28 and TRBJ1-1, with 7 bases aligning to TRBD1. Germline CDR1 reads MDHEN; CDR2 reads SYDVKM. Losses at the gene ends were 4 bases for V and 0 bases for J; bases not matched to a gene: 2. There are 14 residues in the CDR3. In DNA form, the CDR3 reads TGTGCCAGCAGTTACAGGGGATTGAACACTGAAGCTTTCTTT. It translates to CASSYRGLNTEAFF.

The V call is TRBV10-3, the J call TRBJ2-3; perhaps TRBD2 as D (5 bases). Germline-derived CDR1 and CDR2 are ENHRY and SYGVKD. The germline V and J ends were trimmed by 2 bases and 0 bases, with 9 bases remaining between them. The CDR3 is 15 residues long. In nucleotides, the CDR3 is TGTGCCATCAGTGAGCCCGGGGAGAGCACAGATACGCAGTATTTT. It specifies CAISEPGESTDTQYF.

The sample holds a few counts of this clone. V and J are TRBV5-1 and TRBJ1-1, with unresolved D. The V and J ends lost 0 bases and 8 bases respectively, with 11 bases between them. The CDR3 extends over 13 amino acids. The germline gives CDR1 SGHRS, CDR2 YFSETQ. The CDR3: CASSLDGQAEAFF. CDR3 sequence (DNA): TGCGCCAGCAGCTTGGATGGGCAGGCCGAAGCTTTCTTT.

CDR3 DNA sequence: TGTGCCAGCAGTGAGGCCGGGACAGGAAGGCAGTACTTC. It translates to CASSEAGTGRQYF. The chain links TRBV6-4 to TRBJ2-7; 8 bases line up with TRBD1. Per the germline V gene, CDR1 is MRHNA and CDR2 is SNTAGT. The CDR3 length is 13 residues. Trimming at V came to 3 bases and at J to 9 bases, leaving 7 bases not matched to a gene.

This clone came up once. This sequence joins TRBV7-3 and TRBJ2-1; 7 positions agree with TRBD2. V shed 2 bases and J 2 bases; nucleotides not matched to a gene: 9. Per the germline V gene, CDR1 is SGHTA and CDR2 is FQGTGA. The CDR3 has 17 residues. The CDR3 here is CASSLRPSGDAYNEQFF. In DNA, the CDR3 is TGTGCCAGCAGCTTACGGCCGAGCGGGGACGCCTACAATGAGCAGTTCTTC. The variable domain in full, with the rest retrieved from reference TRBV7-3 and TRBJ2-1, is GAGVSQTPSNKVTEKGKYVELRCDPISGHTALYWYRQSLGQGPEFLIYFQGTGAADDSGLPNDRFFAVRPEGSVSTLKIQRTERGDSAVYLCASSLRPSGDAYNEQFFGPGTRLTVL.

The chain combines TRBV9 with TRBJ1-3, with D hard to call. The V end was cut by 0 bases, the J end by 4 bases, with 5 bases between. The CDR3 has 13 amino acids. Germline-derived CDR1 and CDR2 are SGDLS and YYNGEE. The CDR3 DNA reads TGTGCCAGCAGCGTAGAGGAGGGAAACACCATATATTTT. The encoded protein is CASSVEEGNTIYF.

The rearrangement links TRBV6-5 to TRBJ2-7; tentative D call: TRBD1 (7 bases). Germline assignment: CDR1 MNHEY and CDR2 SVGAGI. V was shortened by 6 bases and J by 3 bases, with 15 bases between the two germline ends. The CDR3 has 14 residues. CDR3 sequence (DNA): TGTGCCAGCAGCCGCCAGGGGGGAAACTACGAGCAGTACTTC. This encodes CASSRQGGNYEQYF.

The rearrangement uses TRBV4-1 and TRBJ1-2; perhaps TRBD1 as D (6 bases). Germline CDR1 is MGHRA and CDR2 is YSYEKL. The V end lost 1 base, the J end lost 7 bases, and 16 bases lay between the germline ends. The CDR3 is 15 amino acids. The CDR3 sequence: CASSQVQQGVGGYTF. CDR3 bases: TGCGCCAGCAGCCAAGTGCAACAGGGCGTGGGTGGCTACACCTTC.

This clone was observed a handful of times. V usage is TRBV5-1 and J usage is TRBJ2-5; D may be TRBD1 (5 bases). Germline V gene data show CDR1 as SGHRS and CDR2 as YFSETQ. This CDR3 spans 16 amino acids. Deletions cut 0 bases from V and 1 base from J, with 13 bases between. In nucleotides, the CDR3 is TGCGCCAGCAGCTTGGGTCGGGCAGGGTCCCAAGAGACCCAGTACTTC. Its protein product is CASSLGRAGSQETQYF.

This rearrangement joins TRBV7-9 to TRBJ2-1, with 9 bases that match TRBD1. From germline, CDR1 is SEHNR and CDR2 FQNEAQ (reference sequence). V lost 1 base, J lost 8 bases, and 6 bases stayed unmatched. The CDR3 consists of 15 residues. CDR3 amino acids: CASSLVRTGVDEQFF. CDR3 nucleotide sequence: TGTGCCAGCAGCTTAGTCCGGACAGGGGTCGATGAGCAGTTCTTC.

The rearrangement joins TRBV9 to TRBJ1-1; D might be TRBD1 (5 bases). The germline V gene has CDR1 SGDLS and CDR2 YYNGEE. The CDR3 loop spans 15 amino acids. Deletions cut 4 bases from V and 4 bases from J, with 17 bases between. The CDR3 is CASSPRGGLRTEAFF. The CDR3 nucleotides are TGTGCCAGCAGCCCCCGGGGGGGGTTACGCACTGAAGCTTTCTTT.

This chain uses TRBV27 with TRBJ2-1; a possible D gene is TRBD2 (7 bases). V was pared by 3 bases and J by 4 bases, with 13 bases between. The CDR3 sequence is 15 residues long. Germline V gene sequence: CDR1 MNHEY, CDR2 SMNVEV (reference sequence). The CDR3 nucleotides read TGTGCCAGCAGTTTGTGGGGGGGCGCTTACAATGAGCAGTTCTTC. Its translation: CASSLWGGAYNEQFF.